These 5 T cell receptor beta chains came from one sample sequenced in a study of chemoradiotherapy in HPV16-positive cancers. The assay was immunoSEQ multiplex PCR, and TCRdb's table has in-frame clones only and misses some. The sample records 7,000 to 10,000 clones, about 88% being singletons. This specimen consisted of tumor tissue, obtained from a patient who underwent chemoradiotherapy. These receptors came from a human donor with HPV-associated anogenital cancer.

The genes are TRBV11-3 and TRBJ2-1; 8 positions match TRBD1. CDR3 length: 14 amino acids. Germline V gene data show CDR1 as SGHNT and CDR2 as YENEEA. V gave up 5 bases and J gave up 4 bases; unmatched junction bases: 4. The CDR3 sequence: CASSPWTGYNEQFF. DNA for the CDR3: TGTGCCAGCAGCCCATGGACAGGGTACAATGAGCAGTTCTTC.

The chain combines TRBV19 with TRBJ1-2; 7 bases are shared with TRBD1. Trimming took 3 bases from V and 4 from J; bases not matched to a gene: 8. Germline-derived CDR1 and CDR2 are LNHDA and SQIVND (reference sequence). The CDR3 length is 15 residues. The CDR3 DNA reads TGTGCCAGTAGTATCCTCGCGCGGGACAGCTATGGCTACACCTTC. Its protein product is CASSILARDSYGYTF. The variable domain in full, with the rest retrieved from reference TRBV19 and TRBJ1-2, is DGGITQSPKYLFRKEGQNVTLSCEQNLNHDAMYWYRQDPGQGLRLIYYSQIVNDFQKGDIAEGYSVSREKKESFPLTVTSAQKNPTAFYLCASSILARDSYGYTFGSGTRLTVV.

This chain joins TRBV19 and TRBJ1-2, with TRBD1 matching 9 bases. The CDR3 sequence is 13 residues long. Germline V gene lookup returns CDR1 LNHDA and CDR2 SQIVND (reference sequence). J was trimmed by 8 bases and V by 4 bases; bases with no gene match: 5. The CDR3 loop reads CASSRDRERGYTF. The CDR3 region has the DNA TGTGCCAGTAGTAGGGACAGGGAAAGGGGCTACACCTTC.

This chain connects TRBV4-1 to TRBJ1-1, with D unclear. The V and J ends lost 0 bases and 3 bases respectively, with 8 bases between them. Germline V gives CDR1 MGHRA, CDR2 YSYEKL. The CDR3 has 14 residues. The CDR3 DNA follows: TGCGCCAGCAGCCAAGAGTCCGGGGACACTGAAGCTTTCTTT. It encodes CASSQESGDTEAFF.

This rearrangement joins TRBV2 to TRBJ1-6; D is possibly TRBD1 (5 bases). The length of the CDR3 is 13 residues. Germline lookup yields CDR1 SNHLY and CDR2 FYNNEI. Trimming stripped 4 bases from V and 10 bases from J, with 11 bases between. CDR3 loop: CASSVRGGSPLHF. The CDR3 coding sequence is TGTGCCAGCAGTGTTAGGGGAGGATCACCCCTCCACTTT. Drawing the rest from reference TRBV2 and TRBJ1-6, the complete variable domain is EPEVTQTPSHQVTQMGQEVILRCVPISNHLYFYWYRQILGQKVEFLVSFYNNEISEKSEIFDDQFSVERPDGSNFTLKIRSTKLEDSAMYFCASSVRGGSPLHFGNGTRLTVT.